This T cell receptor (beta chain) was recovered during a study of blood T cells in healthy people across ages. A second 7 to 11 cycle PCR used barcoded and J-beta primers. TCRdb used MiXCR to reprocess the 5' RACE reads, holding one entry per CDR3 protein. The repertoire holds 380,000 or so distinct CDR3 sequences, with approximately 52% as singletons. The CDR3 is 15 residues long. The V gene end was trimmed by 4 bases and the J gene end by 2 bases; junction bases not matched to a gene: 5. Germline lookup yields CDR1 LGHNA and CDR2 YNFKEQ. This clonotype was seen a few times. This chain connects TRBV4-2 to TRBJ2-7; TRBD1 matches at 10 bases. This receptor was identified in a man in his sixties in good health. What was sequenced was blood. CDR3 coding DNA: TGTGCCAGCAGCCGCACCGGGACAGGGGCCTACGAGCAGTACTTC. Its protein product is CASSRTGTGAYEQYF.